This T cell receptor (beta chain) was identified during a study of CD8 T cells in ankylosing spondylitis. Study findings and constraints: Some motif variants had been reported before (in reactive arthritis synovial fluid and blood). The clones that were linked to disease were reported to be significantly enriched in matched synovial fluid samples from ankylosing spondylitis patients. About 8 highly homologous variants made up a TCR beta motif, and this motif appeared characteristic of ankylosing spondylitis blood.

Note on this clonotype: Its antigen is unknown.

The germline gives CDR1 SNHLY, CDR2 FYNNEI. The V end lost 8 bases, the J end lost 3 bases, and 10 bases lay between the germline ends. The CDR3 is made up of 13 amino acids. Libraries of TCR beta came from quantitative 5'-RACE with molecular barcodes. One entry per CDR3 protein, called by TCRdb with MiXCR from the 5' RACE reads. The sample has fewer than 200,000 distinct CDR3 sequences, 15% to 20% seen once. The chain uses TRBV2 and TRBJ1-4; the D is unclear. The specimen was blood, either unsorted or a sorted T cell fraction (not recorded which). The receptor's source is a male donor aged 10-29 years with ankylosing spondylitis or in good health (not recorded which). The DNA for the CDR3 is TGTGCCAGCGCGACGGATCCTAATGAAAAACTGTTTTTT. As protein: CASATDPNEKLFF.